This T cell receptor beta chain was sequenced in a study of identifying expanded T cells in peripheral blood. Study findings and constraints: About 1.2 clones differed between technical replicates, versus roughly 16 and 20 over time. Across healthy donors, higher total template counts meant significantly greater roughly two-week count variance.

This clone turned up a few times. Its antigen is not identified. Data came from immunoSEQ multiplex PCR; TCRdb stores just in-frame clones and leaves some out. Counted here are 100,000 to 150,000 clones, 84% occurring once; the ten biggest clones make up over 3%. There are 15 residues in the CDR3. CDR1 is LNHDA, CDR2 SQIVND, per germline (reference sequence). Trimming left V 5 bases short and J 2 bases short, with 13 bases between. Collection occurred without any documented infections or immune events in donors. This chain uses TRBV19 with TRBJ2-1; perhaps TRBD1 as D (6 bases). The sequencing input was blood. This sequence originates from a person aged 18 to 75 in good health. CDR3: CASSVQQGAYNEQFF. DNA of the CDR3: TGTGCCAGTAGTGTGCAACAGGGTGCCTACAATGAGCAGTTCTTC.